This TCR beta chain was sequenced during a study of identical twins. TCRdb re-called the 5' RACE reads through MiXCR, storing one row per CDR3 protein. The sample has 450,000 or so distinct CDR3 sequences, 12% to 15% seen once. Study results and caveats: Insertions ran lower in abundant cord blood beta clonotypes, though not in memory repertoires. Findings depended on cross-sectional statistics rather than tracking the same donors. In zero-insertion analyses, partial confounding could arise from invariant MAIT and iNKT cells.

This clonotype was detected a few times. The antigen is unknown. With 3 bases removed from V and 2 bases from J, the gap between germline ends came to 12 bases. Germline-derived CDR1 and CDR2 are MNHEY and SVGEGT. CDR3 length: 15 residues. The donor group consisted entirely of healthy Caucasians. The data were also submitted as part of a second study, on yellow fever vaccine responses in identical twins.

What was sequenced was CD4+ T cells sorted from blood. The chain recombines TRBV6-2 or TRBV6-3 with TRBJ2-3, with D maybe TRBD2 (6 bases). This sequence originates from a young woman in good health. The CDR3 DNA reads TGTGCCAGCAGTTATAGGTTAGCGGACACAGATACGCAGTATTTT. Amino acids: CASSYRLADTDTQYF.